A single T cell receptor beta chain is shown here with its context. Ten or more counts support this clonotype. Its antigen has not been determined. The input lacks base qualities; no much larger clone sits a single base away. The CDR3, cysteine through phenylalanine, is 15 amino acids long. The only DNA kept is the CDR3, 45 bases in frame from the first base. The junction shows trimming of 2 bases on V and 0 bases on J, plus 5 bases between the germline ends. CDR1 KGHSH and CDR2 LQKENI were looked up in the germline V gene. These data are taken from a study of T-cell reconstitution after alpha-beta-depleted transplantation in children (dated by TCRdb to 2015 to 2016). At the level of the whole study: T-cell immune reconstitution after TCRalphabeta/CD19-depleted allogeneic hematopoietic cell transplantation in children was quantitatively tracked in the study by means of TCR repertoire profiling.

The library was obtained by PCR. TCRdb shows the sequencer as Illumina HiSeq 2500. TCR libraries were prepared with molecular barcoding, using unique molecular identifiers to normalize TCRbeta repertoire quantification. The raw public data were reprocessed by TCRdb itself: fastp quality trimming at Q25, MiXCR clonotype calling, in-frame beta chains only. Duplicate CDR3 protein sequences are folded into a single record with the most common DNA and genes. The sample profile shows a few hundred thousand distinct CDR3 sequences; 13% of them were found once. The ten largest account for about 3.9% of the sample.

Specimen: PBMCs, collected from the stem cell graft. The source is a human donor who donated a stem cell graft to a child with Fanconi anemia. The chain is made from TRBV18 and TRBJ2-6; the D gene identity is not certain. In nucleotides, the sequence is TGTGCCAGCTCACCAATCAGCTCTGGGGCCAACGTCCTGACTTTC. Its protein reads: CASSPISSGANVLTF.